The 12 T cell receptor beta chains in this list originate from one sample, sequenced in a study of T-cell reconstitution after alpha-beta-depleted transplantation in children. Unique molecular identifiers tagged the TCRbeta library. One entry per CDR3 protein results from TCRdb running MiXCR on the PCR reads. The sample includes around 16,000 distinct CDR3 sequences, just over 5% of them seen just once. Source: PBMCs, taken before TCRalphabeta/CD19-depleted stem cell transplant. These receptors were obtained from a boy aged 10-17 years with acute lymphoblastic leukemia, due to receive a stem cell transplant.

This clonotype was seen ten or more times. V gene TRBV5-6 combines with J gene TRBJ2-7; D is possibly TRBD1 (6 bases). The V end lost 0 bases, the J end lost 3 bases, and 13 bases lay between the germline ends. Germline assignment: CDR1 SGHDT and CDR2 YYEEEE. The CDR3 runs 15 residues. The CDR3 DNA is TGTGCCAGCAGCTTGGGCCCGCCAGGGGACTACGAGCAGTACTTC. It translates to CASSLGPPGDYEQYF.

This clonotype is labeled as medium-sized (0.01 to 0.1%). J is TRBJ2-2 and V is TRBV7-2; no firm D call. Trimming took off 2 bases at V and 5 bases at J, with 6 bases between the two ends. In germline, CDR1 is SGHTA, CDR2 FQGNSA. The CDR3 runs 13 residues. The CDR3 here is CASSLYGTGELFF. In nucleotides, the CDR3 is TGTGCCAGCAGCTTATACGGGACCGGGGAGCTGTTTTTT.

This clonotype has at least ten counts. This chain connects TRBV3-1 to TRBJ1-1; D perhaps matches TRBD1 (6 bases). The germline V and J ends were trimmed by 5 bases and 4 bases, with 11 bases remaining between them. This CDR3 comprises 13 residues. CDR1 LGHDT and CDR2 YNNKEL come from the germline V gene (reference sequence). CDR3: CASSADRSTEAFF. CDR3 DNA sequence: TGTGCCAGCAGCGCTGACAGGAGCACTGAAGCTTTCTTT.

This clonotype came up many times. The chain joins TRBV2 to TRBJ2-4, with TRBD1 matching 9 bases. Germline-derived CDR1 and CDR2 are SNHLY and FYNNEI. CDR3 length: 15 amino acids. V dropped 3 bases and J dropped 5; count of bases not matched to a gene: 5. This CDR3 reads CASSDPDRGENIQYF. CDR3 nucleotide sequence: TGTGCCAGCAGTGACCCAGACAGGGGGGAAAACATTCAGTACTTC.

This clonotype occurred many times. The rearrangement joins TRBV24-1 to TRBJ2-1, with 10 bases fitting TRBD1. Germline V lookup: CDR1 KGHDR, CDR2 SFDVKD. With 3 bases clipped from V and 5 bases from J, the junction kept 3 bases outside the gene matches. The CDR3 sequence is 15 residues long. The chain's CDR3 is CATSDGDRGNNEQFF. In nucleotides, the CDR3 is TGTGCCACCAGTGATGGGGACAGGGGAAACAATGAGCAGTTCTTC.

This clonotype came up many times. V is TRBV15 and J is TRBJ1-4; D not certain. CDR1 and CDR2 from the germline V gene are LNHNV and YYDKDF (reference sequence). Trimming stripped 5 bases from V and 0 bases from J, with 7 bases between. CDR3 length equals 14 residues. The CDR3 loop is CATSLDATNEKLFF. CDR3 DNA sequence: TGTGCCACCAGCCTCGACGCAACTAATGAAAAACTGTTTTTT. Combining the CDR3 with reference TRBV15 and TRBJ1-4 gives the whole variable domain DAMVIQNPRYQVTQFGKPVTLSCSQTLNHNVMYWYQQKSSQAPKLLFHYYDKDFNNEADTPDNFQSRRPNTSFCFLDIRSPGLGDTAMYLCATSLDATNEKLFFGSGTQLSVL.

This clonotype came up many times. This chain uses TRBV3-1 with TRBJ1-5; the D is unclear. Trimming removed 2 bases from V and 0 bases from J, with 8 bases in between. The length of the CDR3 is 15 residues. Germline V gene lookup returns CDR1 LGHDT and CDR2 YNNKEL (reference sequence). CDR3 bases: TGTGCCAGCAGCCAAAACAGTTATAGCAATCAGCCCCAGCATTTT. Translating gives CASSQNSYSNQPQHF.

This clonotype showed up many times. V usage is TRBV5-1 and J usage is TRBJ2-5; tentatively, D is TRBD1 (5 bases). Trimming pared 7 bases from V and 5 bases from J, leaving 12 bases between. The CDR3 spans 12 residues. The germline gives CDR1 SGHRS, CDR2 YFSETQ. The CDR3: CASRINRETQYF. The CDR3 coding sequence is TGCGCCAGCCGTATCAACAGGGAGACCCAGTACTTC.

This clonotype was detected ten times or more. The DNA of the CDR3 is TGTGCCACCAGTGATATCCGGGAGCCCAATCAGCCCCAGCATTTT. Translated, it gives CATSDIREPNQPQHF. The chain recombines TRBV24-1 with TRBJ1-5; D is unresolved. Germline V gene data show CDR1 as KGHDR and CDR2 as SFDVKD. Trimming left V 3 bases short and J 3 bases short, with 11 bases between. This CDR3 has 15 residues.

This clonotype was picked up many times. V is TRBV30 and J is TRBJ1-6; D gene ambiguous. This CDR3 has 13 amino acids. Trimming shortened V by 8 bases and J by 4 bases, and 12 bases separated the two germline ends. CDR1 and CDR2 (germline): GTSNPN, SVGIG (reference sequence). The CDR3 sequence is CAITAQYNSPLHF. In DNA, the CDR3 is TGTGCCATAACGGCACAGTATAATTCACCCCTCCACTTT.

This clonotype was detected many times. This chain joins TRBV5-1 and TRBJ1-6; no reliable D call. The V end lost 2 bases, the J end lost 8 bases, and 5 bases lay between the germline ends. The CDR3 length is 12 residues. Germline lookup yields CDR1 SGHRS and CDR2 YFSETQ. This chain's CDR3 is CASSFGDSPLHF. CDR3 in DNA: TGCGCCAGCAGCTTTGGGGATTCACCCCTCCACTTT. The entire variable domain, with the rest obtained from reference TRBV5-1 and TRBJ1-6, is as follows: KAGVTQTPRYLIKTRGQQVTLSCSPISGHRSVSWYQQTPGQGLQFLFEYFSETQRNKGNFPGRFSGRQFSNSRSEMNVSTLELGDSALYLCASSFGDSPLHFGNGTRLTVT.

By share of the sample, this clonotype is medium-sized. The chain is built from TRBV5-1 and TRBJ2-2; TRBD2 matches 11 bases. The CDR3 consists of 16 residues. V lost 9 bases to trimming and J lost 0 bases; unmatched junction nucleotides: 7. CDR1 is SGHRS and CDR2 is YFSETQ in the germline V gene. The CDR3 DNA sequence: TGCGCCACCAAGACTAGCGGGGCTCCGAACACCGGGGAGCTGTTTTTT. Its translation: CATKTSGAPNTGELFF.